Listed below are T cell receptor beta chains from one sample, sequenced in a study of blood T cell repertoires in COVID-19. Method: immunoSEQ multiplex PCR; TCRdb's copy keeps in-frame clones and lacks some. The table shows 150,000 to 200,000 clones, with approximately 90% occurring only once. The sequenced material came from peripheral blood. These TCRs come from a human donor in a cohort sampled during active COVID-19. CDR3s include the opening cysteine and the closing phenylalanine or tryptophan. The D gene is left open where the match is weak. Only some rows state a clone size, as once, few, many or a class for expanded clones.

j_call d_call v_call clone_size cdr3_nt cdr3_aa
TRBJ1-1 TRBD1 TRBV7-8 many TGTGCCAGCAGCTTAGGGACAGGAACGAACACTGAAGCTTTCTTT CASSLGTGTNTEAFF
TRBJ1-1 TRBD1 TRBV9 NA TGTGCCAGCAGCGTGGAACGAGGGGGCAGCACTGAAGCTTTCTTT CASSVERGGSTEAFF
TRBJ1-2 TRBD1 TRBV2 NA TGTGCCAGCAGTCCCCGACAGGGCAGCTATGGCTACACCTTC CASSPRQGSYGYTF
TRBJ2-7 TRBD2 TRBV28 once TGTGCCAGCAGCTTACTTGGACTAGCGGGACACTACGAGCAGTACTTC CASSLLGLAGHYEQYF
TRBJ1-1 NA TRBV6-5 NA TGTGCCAGCAGATGGGGACAGAACACTGAAGCTTTCTTT CASRWGQNTEAFF
TRBJ2-5 TRBD2 TRBV7-9 NA TGTGCCAGCAGCAAACTAGCGGGAGGTGCCCGGGAGACCCAGTACTTC CASSKLAGGARETQYF
TRBJ1-6 TRBD1 TRBV19 few TGTGCCAGTAGTATTGGGGACAGCCTACACTTT CASSIGDSLHF
TRBJ2-7 TRBD1 TRBV27 medium-sized TGTGCCAGCAGGGAGACTGGACAGGGGATGAACTACGAGCAGTACTTC CASRETGQGMNYEQYF
TRBJ1-1 NA TRBV30 NA TGTGCCTGGAGTGTCGGGGTGAACACTGAAGCTTTCTTT CAWSVGVNTEAFF
TRBJ2-7 TRBD2 TRBV7-6 NA TGTGCCAGCAGCCTCACCCCAGCGGGGAAAGAGCAGTACTTC CASSLTPAGKEQYF
TRBJ2-7 NA TRBV5-1 NA TGCGCCAGCAGCTTCTCAGCCCTGGACTCCCTCGGCTACGAGCAGTACTTC CASSFSALDSLGYEQYF
TRBJ1-2 NA TRBV5-1 NA TGCGCCAGCAGCTTGGAAACAGCCCACTATGGCTACACCTTC CASSLETAHYGYTF
TRBJ2-7 NA TRBV30 NA TGTGCCTGGAGTCCAACTAGCTTCAACGAGCAGTACTTC CAWSPTSFNEQYF
TRBJ2-7 TRBD1 TRBV6-5 NA TGTGCCAGCATGGGGACAGGGGACTACGAGCAGTACTTC CASMGTGDYEQYF
TRBJ2-1 NA TRBV7-2 NA TGTGCCAGCAGCTTAGCTAGCGGTCATCAGTCGAGCAATGAGCAGTTCTTC CASSLASGHQSSNEQFF
TRBJ2-1 NA TRBV9 NA TGTGCCAGCAGCGTAGGGGCAGGACAATACAATGAGCAGTTCTTC CASSVGAGQYNEQFF
TRBJ2-5 NA TRBV9 NA TGTGCCAGCAGCCCGCGGGTCCCGTCGATATCCGAAGAGACCCAGTACTTC CASSPRVPSISEETQYF
TRBJ1-1 NA TRBV5-1 NA TGCGCCAGCAGCTCCCCCGCGGCCCTGAACACTGAAGCTTTCTTT CASSSPAALNTEAFF
TRBJ1-6 NA TRBV5-5 NA TGTGCCAGCAGCCCCAGACCGGGATATAATTCACCCCTCCACTTT CASSPRPGYNSPLHF
TRBJ2-1 TRBD2 TRBV9 NA TGTGCCAGCACGGGCGGGAGGCGCAATGAGCAGTTCTTC CASTGGRRNEQFF
TRBJ2-3 TRBD2 TRBV7-8 NA TGTGCCAGCAGCTTAGCCTTCGCGGGGGGGACCCTAGCCCCAGATACGCAGTATTTT CASSLAFAGGTLAPDTQYF
TRBJ2-5 NA TRBV27 NA TGTGCCAGCAGAAGGGGAGAGACCCAGTACTTC CASRRGETQYF
TRBJ2-7 TRBD1 TRBV28 NA TGTGCCAGCAGGGGACAGGGGGCTCCCTACGAGCAGTACTTC CASRGQGAPYEQYF
TRBJ2-5 NA TRBV5-1 NA TGCGCCAGCAGCTTGGAGGGGGAAGAGACCCAGTACTTC CASSLEGEETQYF
TRBJ2-7 NA TRBV7-3 NA TGTGCCAGCAGTCCTGACAGTAGCTCCTACGAGCAGTACTTC CASSPDSSSYEQYF
TRBJ1-4 NA TRBV27 NA TGTGCCAGCAGTCCGCGACAGGCAGATGAAAAACTGTTTTTT CASSPRQADEKLFF
TRBJ1-1 NA TRBV29-1 few TGCAGCGTTCGCTTAAGGAGAGTAACGACTGAAGCTTTCTTT CSVRLRRVTTEAFF
TRBJ2-2 TRBD2 TRBV4-1 NA TGCGCCAGCAGCCAACCTAGCGGGCGGAACCGGGAGCTGTTTTTT CASSQPSGRNRELFF
TRBJ2-7 TRBD2 TRBV27 NA TGTGCCAGCGGTCAAGGGACTAGCGGGATATACGAGCAGTACTTC CASGQGTSGIYEQYF
TRBJ2-3 TRBD2 TRBV7-6 once TGTGCCAGCAGCTTAGGAGCGGGAGTCGCAGATACGCAGTATTTT CASSLGAGVADTQYF
TRBJ2-1 TRBD1 TRBV30 NA TGTGCCGGGACAGGCTACAATGAGCAGTTCTTC CAGTGYNEQFF
TRBJ2-7 NA TRBV7-2 NA TGTGCCAGCAGCCAAACACCTTACGAGCAGTACTTC CASSQTPYEQYF
TRBJ1-6 NA TRBV7-6 NA TGTGCCAGCAGCCCCCAGGCGGGCGATTCACCCCTCCACTTT CASSPQAGDSPLHF
TRBJ1-2 TRBD1 TRBV6-5 NA TGTGCCAGCAGTTCCCTCAAACAGGGGGCGGGCTATGGCTACACCTTC CASSSLKQGAGYGYTF
TRBJ2-7 TRBD2 TRBV5-1 NA TGCGCCAGCAGCTTAGGGACTAGCGGGAGGGCCCCCTACGAGCAGTACTTC CASSLGTSGRAPYEQYF
TRBJ1-2 NA TRBV10-3 NA TGTGCCATCAGTGAGTCTGGGGGCCTGGGGGCCGCAGGCTACACCTTC CAISESGGLGAAGYTF
TRBJ2-2 TRBD2 TRBV19 NA TGTGCCAGTAGTATGGGGATAGCGGGCGGGGAGCTGTTTTTT CASSMGIAGGELFF
TRBJ2-3 TRBD2 TRBV5-4 NA TGTGCCAGCAGCTGGATGCCCAGCGGGGGGGTCACAGATACGCAGTATTTT CASSWMPSGGVTDTQYF
TRBJ1-1 NA TRBV9 NA TGTGCCAGCAGCGTAGGTGCCGGGGTTGGGACTGAAGCTTTCTTT CASSVGAGVGTEAFF
TRBJ2-7 NA TRBV11-2 NA TGTGCCAGCAGCTTAGGGACATCAACCTCCCTCGAGCAGTACTTC CASSLGTSTSLEQYF
TRBJ2-7 NA TRBV19 few TGTGCCAGTAGTATGTACGCACAGAACTACGAGCAGTACTTC CASSMYAQNYEQYF
TRBJ2-3 NA TRBV6-2/TRBV6-3 NA TGTGCCAGCAGTTACTTAGGGGGTTACACAGATACGCAGTATTTT CASSYLGGYTDTQYF
TRBJ2-1 NA TRBV2 NA TGTGCCAGCAGTGGGTGGGTGGGCGTACAAGAGCAGTTCTTC CASSGWVGVQEQFF
TRBJ2-1 TRBD1 TRBV19 once TGTGCCAGTGGGCCGGGACAGGCGACCAAGCAGTTCTTC CASGPGQATKQFF
TRBJ2-7 NA TRBV7-9 NA TGTGCCAGCAGCTTAGAGGGGACAACCTACGAGCAGTACTTC CASSLEGTTYEQYF
TRBJ1-2 NA TRBV19 NA TGTGCCAGTAGTATACGCCCCGGGGGAAGTAACTATGGCTACACCTTC CASSIRPGGSNYGYTF
TRBJ2-3 TRBD2 TRBV28 once TGTGCCAGCAGTGGAATGCGGGGGGGCCCCCCAGATACGCAGTATTTT CASSGMRGGPPDTQYF
TRBJ2-5 NA TRBV7-2 NA TGTGCCAGCAGGATAGGGTCGGGGGAGACCCAGTACTTC CASRIGSGETQYF
TRBJ2-5 NA TRBV27 NA TGTGCCAGCAGTCGGCGTAGGGGTATTGGATTGGAGACCCAGTACTTC CASSRRRGIGLETQYF